Here is one TCR beta chain with its context. Its antigen is unknown. This sample is drawn from a study of cytomegalovirus exposure and HLA in healthy donors. Study-wide points: Among TCR sequences, most were rare, though some public TCRs appeared in many donors.

The CDR3 is 11 amino acids. Trimming pared 2 bases from V and 12 bases from J, leaving 13 bases between. CDR1 and CDR2 (germline): GTSNPN, SVGIG (reference sequence). The study ran its PCR with 60 Vbeta and 13 Jbeta primers. Assay used: immunoSEQ multiplex PCR; TCRdb lists only in-frame clones, some missing. The sample carries tens of thousands of clones, roughly 79% recorded once. The receptor comes from a male donor in good health and CMV-seronegative. The sequenced material came from PBMCs. This sequence joins TRBV30 and TRBJ1-2; perhaps TRBD1 as D (6 bases). CDR3 bases: TGTGCCTGGAGTACATCCCGGGACAACACCTTC. It is translated as CAWSTSRDNTF. Complete variable domain (other parts from reference TRBV30 and TRBJ1-2): SQTIHQWPATLVQPVGSPLSLECTVEGTSNPNLYWYRQAAGRGLQLLFYSVGIGQISSEVPQNLSASRPQDRQFILSSKKLLLSDSGFYLCAWSTSRDNTFGSGTRLTVV.